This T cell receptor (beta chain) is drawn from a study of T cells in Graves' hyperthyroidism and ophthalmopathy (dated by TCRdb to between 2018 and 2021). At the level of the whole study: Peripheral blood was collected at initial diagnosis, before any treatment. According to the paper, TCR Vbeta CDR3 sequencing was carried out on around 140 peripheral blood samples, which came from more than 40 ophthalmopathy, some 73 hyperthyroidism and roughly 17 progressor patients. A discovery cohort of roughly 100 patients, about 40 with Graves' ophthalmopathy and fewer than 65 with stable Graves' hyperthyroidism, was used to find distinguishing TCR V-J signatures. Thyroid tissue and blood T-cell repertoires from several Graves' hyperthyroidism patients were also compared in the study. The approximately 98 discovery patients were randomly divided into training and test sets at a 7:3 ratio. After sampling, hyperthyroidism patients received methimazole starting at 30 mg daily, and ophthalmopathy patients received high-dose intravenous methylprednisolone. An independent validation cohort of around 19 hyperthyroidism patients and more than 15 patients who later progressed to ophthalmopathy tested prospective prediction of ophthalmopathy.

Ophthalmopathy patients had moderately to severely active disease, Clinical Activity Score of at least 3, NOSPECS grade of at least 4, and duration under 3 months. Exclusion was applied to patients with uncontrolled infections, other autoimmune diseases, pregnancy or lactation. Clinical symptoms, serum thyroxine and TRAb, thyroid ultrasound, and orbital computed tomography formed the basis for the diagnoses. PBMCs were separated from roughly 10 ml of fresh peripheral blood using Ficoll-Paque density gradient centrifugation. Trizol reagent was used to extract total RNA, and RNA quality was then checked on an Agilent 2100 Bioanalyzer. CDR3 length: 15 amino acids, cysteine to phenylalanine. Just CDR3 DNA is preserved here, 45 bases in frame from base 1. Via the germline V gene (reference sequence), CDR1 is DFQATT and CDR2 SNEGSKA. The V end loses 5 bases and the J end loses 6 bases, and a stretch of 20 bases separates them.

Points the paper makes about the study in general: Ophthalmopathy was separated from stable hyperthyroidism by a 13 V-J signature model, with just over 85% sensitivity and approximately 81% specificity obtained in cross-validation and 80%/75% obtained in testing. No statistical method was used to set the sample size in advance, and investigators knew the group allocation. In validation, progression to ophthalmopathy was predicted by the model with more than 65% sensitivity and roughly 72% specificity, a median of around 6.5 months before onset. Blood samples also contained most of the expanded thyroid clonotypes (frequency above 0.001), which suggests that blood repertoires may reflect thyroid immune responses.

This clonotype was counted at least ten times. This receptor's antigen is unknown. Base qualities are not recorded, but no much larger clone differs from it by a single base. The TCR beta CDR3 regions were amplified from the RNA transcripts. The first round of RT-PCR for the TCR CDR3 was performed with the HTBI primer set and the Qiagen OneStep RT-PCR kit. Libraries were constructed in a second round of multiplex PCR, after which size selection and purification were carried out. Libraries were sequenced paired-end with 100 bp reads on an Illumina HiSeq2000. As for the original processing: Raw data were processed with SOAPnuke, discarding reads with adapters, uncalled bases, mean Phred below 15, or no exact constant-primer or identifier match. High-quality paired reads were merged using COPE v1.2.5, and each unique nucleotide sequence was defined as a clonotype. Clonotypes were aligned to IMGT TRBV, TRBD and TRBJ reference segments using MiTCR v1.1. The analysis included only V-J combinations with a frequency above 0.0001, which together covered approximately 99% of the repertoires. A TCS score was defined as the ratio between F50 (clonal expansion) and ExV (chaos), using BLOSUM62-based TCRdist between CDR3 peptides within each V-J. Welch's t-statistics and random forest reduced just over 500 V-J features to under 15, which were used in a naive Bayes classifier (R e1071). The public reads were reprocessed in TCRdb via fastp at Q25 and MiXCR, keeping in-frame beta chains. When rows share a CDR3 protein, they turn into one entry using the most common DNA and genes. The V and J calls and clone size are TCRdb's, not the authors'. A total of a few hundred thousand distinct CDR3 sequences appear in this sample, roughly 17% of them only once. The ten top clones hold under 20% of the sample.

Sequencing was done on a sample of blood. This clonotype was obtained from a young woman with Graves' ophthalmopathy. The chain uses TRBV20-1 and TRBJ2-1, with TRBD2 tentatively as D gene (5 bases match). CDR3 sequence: CSAGQRRRRFNEQFF. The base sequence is TGCAGTGCTGGTCAAAGGAGGAGGAGGTTCAATGAGCAGTTCTTC.